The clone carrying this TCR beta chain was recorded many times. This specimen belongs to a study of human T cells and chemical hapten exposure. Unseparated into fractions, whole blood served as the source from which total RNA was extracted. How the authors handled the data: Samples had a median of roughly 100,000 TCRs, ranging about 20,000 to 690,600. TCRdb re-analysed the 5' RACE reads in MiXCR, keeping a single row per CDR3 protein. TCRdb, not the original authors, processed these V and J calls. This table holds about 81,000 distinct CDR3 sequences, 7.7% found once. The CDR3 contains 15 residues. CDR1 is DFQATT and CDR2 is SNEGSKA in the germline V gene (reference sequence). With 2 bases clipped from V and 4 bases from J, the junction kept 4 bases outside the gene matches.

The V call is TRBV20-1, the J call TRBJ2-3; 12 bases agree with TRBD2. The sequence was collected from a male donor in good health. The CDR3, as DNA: TGCAGTGCTAGAAATCTAGCGGGAGGGTCAGATACGCAGTATTTT. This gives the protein CSARNLAGGSDTQYF.